This T cell receptor (beta chain) was captured in a study of early stage breast cancer tumors. Study details: Each sample averaged approximately 9.9-fold read coverage.

Libraries were prepared by immunoSEQ multiplex PCR; TCRdb keeps only in-frame clonotypes and omits some of them. In the table there are some 30,000 clones, about four fifths of which are singletons. General observations from the study: Tumors had approximately 2.5-fold higher T cell density than normal breast. Enriched TCRB sequences shared across patients were mostly commonly generated sequences. Unsorted bulk genomic DNA sequencing lacked pairing and functional marker data.

The CDR3 runs to 16 residues. Looked up from germline, CDR1 is SGDLS and CDR2 is YYNGEE. V lost 0 bases to trimming and J lost 3 bases, with 13 bases between them. With respect to this clone: No antigen is known for it.

The sequenced sample consisted of blood. This receptor was taken from a person aged 45 to 59 with breast cancer. The chain combines TRBV9 with TRBJ1-3, with D possibly matching TRBD1 (5 bases). The CDR3 DNA is TGTGCCAGCAGCGTAGACGGGGGTAATGATGGAAACACCATATATTTT. This encodes CASSVDGGNDGNTIYF.